This TCR beta chain stems from a study of regulatory T cells in long-lasting Graves disease. General study findings and limits: Blood alone, not thyroid tissue, was studied. Persistent Graves' patients showed a TCR diversity that was lower than that of newly diagnosed ones.

V was cut by 1 base and J by 8 bases, with 14 bases left in between. This CDR3 has 15 amino acids. Germline-derived CDR1 and CDR2 are MDHEN and SYDVKM. Arm-PCR with iRepertoire HTBI primers amplified the CDR3 regions for these TCR beta libraries. Each CDR3 protein gets one entry after TCRdb re-called the multiplex PCR reads with MiXCR. The sample lists approximately 500,000 distinct CDR3 sequences; 20% to 25% were seen once. This clonotype has a count of ten or more. What it recognizes is unknown. Sample time point: persistent/refractory GD, antithyroid drugs over 5 years with positive TRAb. Construction of the TCR library relied on RNA isolated from PBMCs. American Thyroid Association guidelines were used to diagnose Graves' disease.

The receptor was isolated from a female donor with Graves disease. The chain uses TRBV28 and TRBJ1-4; D gene unclear. The sample consisted of peripheral blood mononuclear cells (PBMCs), taken when the disease was refractory, from a patient treated with antithyroid drugs. CDR3 residues: CASSLYTQVGEKLFF. The DNA of the CDR3 is TGTGCCAGCAGTTTATACACCCAAGTGGGGGAAAAACTGTTTTTT.